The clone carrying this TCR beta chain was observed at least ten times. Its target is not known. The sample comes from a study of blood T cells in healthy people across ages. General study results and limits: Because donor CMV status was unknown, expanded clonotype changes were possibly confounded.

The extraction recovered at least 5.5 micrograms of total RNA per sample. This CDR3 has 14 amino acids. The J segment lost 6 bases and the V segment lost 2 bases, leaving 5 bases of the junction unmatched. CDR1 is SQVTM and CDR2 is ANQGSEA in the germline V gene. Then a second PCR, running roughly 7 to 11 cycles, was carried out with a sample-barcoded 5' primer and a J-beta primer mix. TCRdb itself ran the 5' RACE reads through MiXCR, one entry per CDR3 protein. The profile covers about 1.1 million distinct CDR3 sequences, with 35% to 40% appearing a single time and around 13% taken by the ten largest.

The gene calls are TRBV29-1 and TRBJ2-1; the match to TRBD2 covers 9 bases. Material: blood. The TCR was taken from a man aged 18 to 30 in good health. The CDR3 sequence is CSVERLAGFNEQFF. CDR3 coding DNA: TGCAGCGTTGAACGGCTAGCGGGGTTCAATGAGCAGTTCTTC.